What follows describes a single T cell receptor (beta chain). Antigen: not known. This record comes from a study of identical twins. This CDR3 region has 16 residues. Per the germline V gene, CDR1 is KGHSH and CDR2 is LQKENI. Deletions cut 6 bases from V and 0 bases from J, with 15 bases between. Donors uniformly comprised healthy Caucasians. MiXCR, applied by TCRdb to the 5' RACE reads, yields one record per CDR3 protein. The sample yields fewer than 650,000 distinct CDR3 sequences, 9% to 10% seen once. Study outcomes and limitations: Twin pairs' shared out-of-frame alpha sequences were enriched in low generation probability. Zero-insertion analyses were open to partial confounding by invariant MAIT and iNKT cells.

The sample also formed part of further work on yellow fever vaccine responses in identical twins.

What was sequenced was PBMCs. This rearrangement joins TRBV18 to TRBJ1-5; D call uncertain. The receptor's source is a woman younger than 35 in good health. The CDR3 loop reads CASSHNRHVSNQPQHF. CDR3 nucleotide sequence: TGTGCCAGCTCTCATAACAGACACGTTAGCAATCAGCCCCAGCATTTT.